This T cell receptor beta chain appears in the sequencing data of a study of T cells in Graves' hyperthyroidism and ophthalmopathy. The study's findings and limits: Appearing also in blood were most of the thyroid clonotypes expanded above 0.001.

Germline CDR1 KGHDR, CDR2 SFDVKD. The CDR3 contains 18 residues. V trimming: 5 bases; J trimming: 4 bases; junction bases outside the gene matches: 14. Uncontrolled infection, other autoimmune disease, pregnancy or lactation led to exclusion. Diagnosis relied on clinical symptoms, serum thyroxine and TRAb, thyroid ultrasound and orbital computed tomography. Fresh peripheral blood, roughly 10 ml, was the source of the PBMCs. TCR beta CDR3 sequences were amplified from RNA transcripts. Using the HTBI primer set, a first-round RT-PCR was run on the TCR CDR3. Each CDR3 protein gets one entry after TCRdb re-called the multiplex PCR reads with MiXCR. The table lists approximately 530,000 distinct CDR3 sequences, roughly a sixth of them singletons. About this clonotype: Its cognate antigen is unknown.

This rearrangement joins TRBV24-1 to TRBJ1-3; 9 bases align to TRBD1. The source material was blood. This receptor was taken from a woman between 18 and 29 years old with Graves' hyperthyroidism. CDR3 in DNA: TGTGCCACCAGTGGAGTCTCGGGACAGGGTAGTGACGGAAACACCATATATTTT. Its translation is CATSGVSGQGSDGNTIYF.